A single sample gave rise to the 32 T cell receptor beta chains below, sequenced in a study of T-cell reconstitution after alpha-beta-depleted transplantation in children. Unique molecular identifiers were used to barcode this TCRbeta library. TCRdb processed the PCR reads anew with MiXCR; each CDR3 protein has one entry. The table lists about 210,000 distinct CDR3 sequences, approximately 15% of them singletons. Sequences were derived from PBMCs, mostly from graft donor cells, sampled 360 days after TCRalphabeta/CD19-depleted stem cell transplant. These receptors were obtained from a male patient aged 2-9 years who had a stem cell transplant for acute lymphoblastic leukemia, so the T cells may come from the graft donor.

The table lists this clonotype with a few counts. The chain recombines TRBV12-3 or TRBV12-4 with TRBJ2-2; no firm D call. V lost 7 bases to trimming and J lost 4 bases, with 16 bases between them. This CDR3 spans 15 amino acids. Here the CDR3 DNA reads TGTGCCAGCAACCCCACCGGTGGCTTCACCGGGGAGCTGTTTTTT. Residues: CASNPTGGFTGELFF.

There are a few counts of this clonotype. V gene TRBV9 combines with J gene TRBJ2-2; 10 nucleotides line up with TRBD1. Germline CDR1 is SGDLS and CDR2 is YYNGEE. CDR3 length: 15 residues. J lost 3 bases, V lost 2 bases, and 1 base had no gene match. CDR3 in amino acids: CASSVGTGDTGELFF. As DNA, the CDR3 is TGTGCCAGCAGCGTCGGGACAGGGGACACCGGGGAGCTGTTTTTT. Together with reference TRBV9 and TRBJ2-2, the CDR3 gives the full variable domain: DSGVTQTPKHLITATGQRVTLRCSPRSGDLSVYWYQQSLDQGLQFLIQYYNGEERAKGNILERFSAQQFPDLHSELNLSSLELGDSALYFCASSVGTGDTGELFFGEGSRLTVL.

This clonotype has just a few counts. The chain has TRBV12-3 or TRBV12-4 and TRBJ1-5; TRBD1 matches at 9 bases. Trimming cost V 3 bases and J 5 bases; bases outside gene matches: 2. This CDR3 region has 14 residues. CDR3 coding DNA: TGTGCCAGCAGTTTTTGGACAGGGGATCAGCCCCAGCATTTT. It is translated as CASSFWTGDQPQHF.

V is TRBV12-3 or TRBV12-4 and J is TRBJ2-7; D could derive from TRBD1 or TRBD2 (6 bases each). V lost 4 bases and J 7 bases, leaving 17 bases between the germline ends. There are 14 residues in the CDR3. CDR3 coding DNA: TGTGCCAGCAGTTCACCGCCGGGGGCGGGGGAGCAGTACTTC. It encodes CASSSPPGAGEQYF.

There are many counts of this clonotype. The chain joins TRBV24-1 to TRBJ2-1; D gene ambiguous. Germline V CDR1 and CDR2: KGHDR, SFDVKD. The V gene lost 4 bases and the J gene lost 6 bases, with 15 bases spanning the gap. The CDR3 extends over 15 amino acids. The CDR3 reads CATSDPGSDSNEQFF. Written as DNA, the CDR3 is TGTGCCACCAGTGACCCAGGCTCAGACTCCAATGAGCAGTTCTTC.

This clonotype was seen a few times. This chain links TRBV5-1 with TRBJ2-6; D gene unclear. The CDR3 has 15 amino acids. Per germline, CDR1 SGHRS and CDR2 YFSETQ. V shed 2 bases and J shed 0 bases, with 6 bases lying between them. The CDR3 loop is CASSFLVSGANVLTF. The CDR3 DNA reads TGCGCCAGCAGCTTTTTAGTCTCTGGGGCCAACGTCCTGACTTTC.

This clonotype was picked up one time. The rearrangement uses TRBV5-1 and TRBJ2-1; TRBD1 matches at 11 bases. Germline V gene lookup returns CDR1 SGHRS and CDR2 YFSETQ. This CDR3 is 20 amino acids long. The V gene end was trimmed by 4 bases and the J gene end by 1 base; junction bases not matched to a gene: 16. This chain's CDR3 is CASSRGRGTGGGLSYNEQFF. In nucleotides, the CDR3 is TGCGCCAGCAGCCGCGGTAGGGGGACAGGGGGTGGCCTTTCCTACAATGAGCAGTTCTTC.

This clonotype has a handful of counts. V usage is TRBV12-3 or TRBV12-4 and J usage is TRBJ2-2; 9 nucleotides match TRBD1. With 7 bases clipped from V and 6 bases from J, the junction kept 9 bases outside the gene matches. This CDR3 spans 15 amino acids. The DNA for the CDR3 is TGTGCCAGCACTAAGGACAGGGGAGTAGCCGGGGAGCTGTTTTTT. Residues: CASTKDRGVAGELFF.

The J gene is TRBJ2-7, the V gene TRBV29-1; 8 positions match TRBD2. Trimming cost V 6 bases and J 2 bases; bases outside gene matches: 3. This CDR3 contains 12 residues. Looked up from germline, CDR1 is SQVTM and CDR2 is ANQGSEA. DNA for the CDR3: TGCAGCGTCGAGGGACTAGCCTACGAGCAGTACTTC. As protein: CSVEGLAYEQYF.

This clonotype was counted only a few times. This chain connects TRBV2 to TRBJ2-7, with 7 bases identical to TRBD1. Looked up from germline, CDR1 is SNHLY and CDR2 is FYNNEI. Trimming cost V 10 bases and J 3 bases; bases outside gene matches: 3. The CDR3 totals 11 residues. The CDR3 region has the DNA TGTGCCAACCGGGACAGCTACGAGCAGTACTTC. Amino acid sequence: CANRDSYEQYF.

This clonotype was seen a few times. This sequence joins TRBV11-2 and TRBJ2-1; D could derive from TRBD1 or TRBD2 (5 bases each). Germline assignment: CDR1 SGHAT and CDR2 FQNNGV. The V and J ends lost 5 bases and 12 bases respectively, with 17 bases between them. CDR3 length equals 13 residues. The CDR3 loop reads CASSPGSRTGQFF. The DNA for the CDR3 is TGTGCCAGCAGCCCAGGGTCACGGACTGGGCAGTTCTTC.

The chain combines TRBV2 with TRBJ1-5; 9 bases agree with TRBD1. CDR1 and CDR2 (germline): SNHLY, FYNNEI. Trimming at V came to 6 bases and at J to 6 bases, leaving 6 bases not matched to a gene. CDR3 length: 14 amino acids. CDR3 sequence reads: CASSKDRGSQPQHF. The CDR3 nucleotides are TGTGCCAGCAGCAAGGACAGGGGAAGTCAGCCCCAGCATTTT.

This clonotype appeared a few times. This rearrangement joins TRBV12-3 or TRBV12-4 to TRBJ1-1, with TRBD1 as a possible D gene (5 bases). The V gene lost 6 bases and the J gene lost 4 bases, with 15 bases spanning the gap. This CDR3 is built from 14 residues. The DNA for the CDR3 is TGTGCCAGCAGCCCAGGGAGCCGGGGCACTGAAGCTTTCTTT. Its translation: CASSPGSRGTEAFF.

The table lists this clonotype with many counts. J is TRBJ1-6 and V is TRBV5-1; D uncertain. The CDR3 covers 15 residues. Germline V gene data show CDR1 as SGHRS and CDR2 as YFSETQ. V was trimmed by 1 base and J by 6 bases, leaving 11 bases between them. The CDR3 DNA is TGCGCCAGCAGCTTGATGGAGGCCCTTAATTCACCCCTCCACTTT. Protein sequence: CASSLMEALNSPLHF.

The rearrangement links TRBV20-1 to TRBJ1-6, with 9 bases identical to TRBD1. Looked up from germline, CDR1 is DFQATT and CDR2 is SNEGSKA (reference sequence). This CDR3 has 14 amino acids. Germline trimming cut 6 bases from V and 10 bases from J; bases unmatched to any gene: 10. As DNA, the CDR3 is TGCAGTGCGCCCCTACGGGACAGGGAATCACCCCTCCACTTT. It is translated as CSAPLRDRESPLHF.

This clonotype was recorded at least ten times. The chain uses TRBV12-3 or TRBV12-4 and TRBJ2-7; 8 bases are a match to TRBD1. The CDR3 covers 14 residues. J was trimmed by 0 bases and V by 7 bases; bases with no gene match: 5. CDR3 region: CASNRDRSSYEQYF. In DNA form, the CDR3 reads TGTGCCAGCAACCGGGACAGGAGCTCCTACGAGCAGTACTTC.

The genes are TRBV27 and TRBJ1-2; TRBD1 is a possible D gene (5 bases). This CDR3 region has 12 residues. The V gene lost 2 bases and the J gene lost 9 bases, with 10 bases spanning the gap. CDR1 and CDR2 (germline): MNHEY, SMNVEV (reference sequence). This CDR3 reads CASSLQGFSYTF. The CDR3 DNA reads as TGTGCCAGCAGTTTACAGGGTTTCAGCTACACCTTC.

This sequence joins TRBV29-1 and TRBJ2-7; no firm D call. The germline V and J ends were trimmed by 6 bases and 4 bases, with 10 bases remaining between them. The CDR3 is 11 residues long. The germline V gene has CDR1 SQVTM and CDR2 ANQGSEA. CDR3 protein: CSVNTDYEQYF. The CDR3 DNA is TGCAGCGTAAATACAGATTACGAGCAGTACTTC.

This clonotype was recorded a few times. The chain is built from TRBV10-3 and TRBJ1-1; weak D call: TRBD1 (6 bases). This CDR3 is built from 16 residues. The germline V and J ends were trimmed by 2 bases and 5 bases, with 18 bases remaining between them. Per the germline V gene, CDR1 is ENHRY and CDR2 is SYGVKD. CDR3 in amino acids: CAISEGYRDGRTEAFF. CDR3 DNA sequence: TGTGCCATCAGTGAGGGGTACAGGGATGGGAGGACTGAAGCTTTCTTT.

The chain joins TRBV4-3 to TRBJ2-3, with 9 bases lining up with TRBD2. J lost 2 bases, V lost 0 bases, and 6 bases had no gene match. Germline CDR1 LGHNA, CDR2 YSLEER. This CDR3 spans 17 amino acids. The CDR3 loop is CASSQDYAGGPTDTQYF. The DNA for the CDR3 is TGCGCCAGCAGCCAAGATTACGCGGGGGGGCCCACAGATACGCAGTATTTT.

The rearrangement joins TRBV27 to TRBJ2-5; D possibly corresponds to TRBD2 (5 bases). CDR1 and CDR2 from the germline V gene are MNHEY and SMNVEV (reference sequence). The CDR3 has 15 residues. Trimming stripped 5 bases from V and 0 bases from J, with 13 bases between. CDR3 amino acids: CASSEKWEYQETQYF. The CDR3 region has the DNA TGTGCCAGCAGTGAGAAGTGGGAGTACCAAGAGACCCAGTACTTC.

The chain employs TRBV15 and TRBJ2-4; D is undetermined. The V gene's germline CDR1 is LNHNV and CDR2 YYDKDF (reference sequence). CDR3 size: 12 residues. The germline V and J ends were trimmed by 3 bases and 10 bases, with 10 bases remaining between them. This CDR3 is CATSRLDGIQYF. The CDR3 region has the DNA TGTGCCACCAGCAGGCTTGACGGAATTCAGTACTTC.

The V gene is TRBV20-1, the J gene TRBJ2-7; D possibly corresponds to TRBD1 (5 bases). Germline V CDR1 and CDR2: DFQATT, SNEGSKA (reference sequence). Trimming stripped 5 bases from V and 0 bases from J, with 26 bases between. The CDR3 runs to 18 residues. The CDR3, as DNA: TGCAGTGCTGACAGAGATTCGCCCTGGCCAATGCCCTCCTACGAGCAGTACTTC. This translates into CSADRDSPWPMPSYEQYF.

The sample holds a few counts of this clonotype. The CDR3 DNA reads as TGCGCCAGCCGGACGGTCCACGACAATGAGCAGTTCTTC. It translates to CASRTVHDNEQFF. The chain employs TRBV5-1 and TRBJ2-1; D is unresolved. V lost 7 bases and J lost 5, with 13 bases in between. CDR1 is SGHRS, CDR2 YFSETQ, per germline. CDR3 length: 13 residues.

Only a few counts were recorded for this clonotype. The V gene is TRBV25-1, the J gene TRBJ2-5, with TRBD2 matching over 10 bases. The CDR3 extends over 16 amino acids. Germline V lookup: CDR1 MGHDK, CDR2 SYGVNS. Trimming at V came to 4 bases and at J to 4 bases, leaving 9 bases not matched to a gene. The CDR3 DNA reads TGTGCCAGCAGTGTGCTAGCGGGGGCGGCGGGAGAGACCCAGTACTTC. It encodes CASSVLAGAAGETQYF.

V and J are TRBV12-3 or TRBV12-4 and TRBJ2-3; weak D call: TRBD2 (7 bases). The CDR3 runs to 14 residues. V gave up 7 bases and J gave up 2 bases, with 13 bases separating them. The CDR3 DNA is TGTGCCAGCACGTTGCGGGGGCCCACAGATACGCAGTATTTT. Translating gives CASTLRGPTDTQYF.

The chain uses TRBV11-2 and TRBJ2-5; 10 bases map to TRBD1. The CDR3 has 15 residues. Germline trimming cut 5 bases from V and 4 bases from J; bases unmatched to any gene: 7. Germline CDR1 and CDR2: SGHAT and FQNNGV. The CDR3 nucleotides are TGTGCCAGCAGCAATAGGACAGGGGGTAGAGAGACCCAGTACTTC. This encodes CASSNRTGGRETQYF.

This chain uses TRBV6-2 or TRBV6-3 with TRBJ1-2; 7 positions match TRBD1. Trimming took 6 bases from V and 4 from J; bases not matched to a gene: 8. The CDR3 runs to 14 residues. The V gene's germline CDR1 is MNHEY and CDR2 SVGEGT. The CDR3 region has the DNA TGTGCCAGCAGGACACACGGGGACAGCTATGGCTACACCTTC. Its protein is CASRTHGDSYGYTF.

The V call is TRBV10-3, the J call TRBJ2-3; 13 nucleotides agree with TRBD2. The CDR3 has 19 amino acids. After removal of 4 bases from V and 1 base from J, the junction contained 11 bases not matched to a gene. Germline V gives CDR1 ENHRY, CDR2 SYGVKD. Here the CDR3 reads CAISGTSGRIRSRTDTQYF. CDR3 nucleotide sequence: TGTGCCATCAGTGGGACTAGCGGGAGAATTCGCTCACGCACAGATACGCAGTATTTT.

The chain is built from TRBV28 and TRBJ2-2, with 7 bases that match TRBD1. Germline CDR1 MDHEN, CDR2 SYDVKM. Unmatched junction bases numbered 10, after V lost 5 bases and J lost 1 base. This CDR3 is 17 amino acids long. This CDR3 reads CASSRVQGSVNTGELFF. CDR3 nucleotide sequence: TGTGCCAGCAGTCGAGTACAGGGGTCAGTGAACACCGGGGAGCTGTTTTTT. Combining the CDR3 with reference TRBV28 and TRBJ2-2 gives the whole variable domain DVKVTQSSRYLVKRTGEKVFLECVQDMDHENMFWYRQDPGLGLRLIYFSYDVKMKEKGDIPEGYSVSREKKERFSLILESASTNQTSMYLCASSRVQGSVNTGELFFGEGSRLTVL.

J is TRBJ2-2 and V is TRBV12-3 or TRBV12-4; D might be TRBD1 or TRBD2, each matching 5 bases. Deletions cut 3 bases from V and 7 bases from J, with 18 bases between. CDR3 length: 16 amino acids. CDR3 loop: CASSFGPSSGGGELFF. The CDR3 nucleotides are TGTGCCAGCAGTTTTGGCCCATCCTCTGGGGGCGGGGAGCTGTTTTTT.

This chain links TRBV30 with TRBJ1-3; D is perhaps TRBD1 (5 bases). The CDR3 is 16 amino acids. V dropped 4 bases and J dropped 7 bases, with 23 bases sitting between them. The germline CDR1 and CDR2 sequences are GTSNPN and SVGIG (reference sequence). Here the CDR3 reads CAWTSGPDMSGNTIYF. The CDR3 coding sequence is TGTGCCTGGACCTCAGGGCCCGACATGAGCGGGAACACCATATATTTT.